The source of this T cell receptor (beta chain) is a study of blood T cells in healthy people across ages. Trimming removed 6 bases at V and 6 bases at J, with 20 bases between. This CDR3 comprises 15 residues. Germline V gene lookup returns CDR1 SGHRS and CDR2 YFSETQ. Then a second PCR, running roughly 7 to 11 cycles, was carried out with a sample-barcoded 5' primer and a J-beta primer mix. TCRdb re-derived calls from the 5' RACE reads in MiXCR, one entry per CDR3 protein. The data show 1,800,000 or so distinct CDR3 sequences, 30% to 40% seen once. The sequenced material came from blood. This TCR came from a human donor in good health. The chain links TRBV5-1 to TRBJ2-3, with D possibly TRBD1 on 5 matching bases. CDR3 DNA sequence: TGCGCCAGCAACCTACAAGGGGCGCCTTCCGATACGCAGTATTTT. Its translation is CASNLQGAPSDTQYF. Variable domain in full (rest from reference TRBV5-1 and TRBJ2-3): KAGVTQTPRYLIKTRGQQVTLSCSPISGHRSVSWYQQTPGQGLQFLFEYFSETQRNKGNFPGRFSGRQFSNSRSEMNVSTLELGDSALYLCASNLQGAPSDTQYFGPGTRLTVL.